This T cell receptor (beta chain) was recorded in a study of blood T cell repertoires in COVID-19. Whole-study context: Donors in the United States, Italy and Spain gave samples during acute or convalescent COVID-19. PBMCs, B-cell-depleted T cells, or T cells were the source of the cDNA or gDNA that made up the material.

The length of the CDR3 is 14 residues. Between the trimmed V and J ends, which lost 6 bases and 2 bases, there was a span of 13 bases. The germline V gene encodes CDR1 MDHEN and CDR2 SYDVKM. Using immunoSEQ multiplex PCR, the repertoire was profiled, and TCRdb retains in-frame clones only, with some absent. The sample has approximately 250,000 clones, around 90% seen once; the top ten hold approximately 4%. The age range of participants was roughly 18 to 90 years, with residence in about 25 US areas. The study assigned cohorts using participant-reported clinical history. This receptor was obtained from a woman in her thirties with acute COVID-19. Sequencing was done on a sample of PBMCs or T cells enriched from blood (not recorded which). The rearrangement links TRBV28 to TRBJ1-1; possibly TRBD1 for D (6 bases). This CDR3 is CASSSGELNTEAFF. Here the CDR3 DNA reads TGTGCCAGCAGCTCAGGGGAACTCAACACTGAAGCTTTCTTT.